Each of the 18 T cell receptor beta chains below was sequenced from the same sample in a study of human T cells and chemical hapten exposure. Using its own MiXCR run on the RACE reads, TCRdb lists one record per CDR3 protein. The profile shows about 96,000 distinct CDR3 sequences, about 9% of them singletons. Time point meaning: patch test 2, 6 weeks after DPC sensitization. Documented treatment: therapeutic diphenylcyclopropenone sensitization with weekly scalp DPC. Sequencing was performed on whole blood, taken in connection with sensitization to the hapten diphenylcyclopropenone (DPC). The source is a woman between 40 and 55 years old with alopecia areata. Some clones in this sample may be carry-over from other donors' samples.

There are many counts of this clonotype. The rearrangement uses TRBV6-1 and TRBJ1-3; D is undetermined. The CDR3 totals 13 residues. V was cut by 7 bases and J by 0 bases, with 7 bases left in between. Germline CDR1 MNHNS, CDR2 SASEGT. The CDR3 DNA reads TGTGCCAGCACCCCGAACTCTGGAAACACCATATATTTT. It is translated as CASTPNSGNTIYF.

This clonotype has more than one count but fewer than ten. V is TRBV7-2 and J is TRBJ2-7, with 7 bases matching TRBD2. The germline gives CDR1 SGHTA, CDR2 FQGNSA. V shed 1 base and J 2 bases; nucleotides not matched to a gene: 5. The CDR3 has 15 amino acids. This CDR3 reads CASSLEGLSAYEQYF. The CDR3, as DNA: TGTGCCAGCAGCTTAGAGGGACTATCGGCCTACGAGCAGTACTTC.

This clonotype appeared many times. The chain uses TRBV6-2 or TRBV6-3 and TRBJ1-1, with D uncertain. The V and J ends lost 1 base and 5 bases respectively, with 2 bases between them. Germline V gives CDR1 MNHEY, CDR2 SVGEGT. CDR3 length: 11 amino acids. In DNA, the CDR3 is TGTGCCAGCAGTTACTGGACTGAAGCTTTCTTT. Translating gives CASSYWTEAFF.

The table lists this clonotype with a few counts. The V call is TRBV5-6, the J call TRBJ1-1; 8 bases agree with TRBD1. This CDR3 contains 13 residues. With 2 bases clipped from V and 7 bases from J, the junction kept 4 bases outside the gene matches. Germline CDR1 reads SGHDT; CDR2 reads YYEEEE. The DNA of the CDR3 is TGTGCCAGCAGCTTACAGGGGGTTTATGAAGCTTTCTTT. This translates into CASSLQGVYEAFF.

This clonotype was seen at least ten times. The rearrangement uses TRBV4-2 and TRBJ1-4; D is unclear. The CDR3 loop spans 16 amino acids. The germline gives CDR1 LGHNA, CDR2 YNFKEQ. V lost 0 bases and J lost 5, with 13 bases in between. The CDR3 region has the DNA TGTGCCAGCAGCCAAGATTTCTCCAGACGGAATGAAAAACTGTTTTTT. The encoded protein is CASSQDFSRRNEKLFF.

This rearrangement joins TRBV27 to TRBJ2-4; 10 bases match TRBD2. J gave up 6 bases and V 6 bases, and 11 bases lay outside the gene matches. The CDR3 extends over 16 amino acids. CDR1 is MNHEY and CDR2 is SMNVEV in the germline V gene (reference sequence). Written as DNA, the CDR3 is TGTGCCAGCAGCCTCGGGGGACTAGCGTTCGGAAACATTCAGTACTTC. Translation gives CASSLGGLAFGNIQYF.

The rearrangement links TRBV5-5 to TRBJ2-1; 7 positions match TRBD2. Trimming took 7 bases from V and 6 from J; bases not matched to a gene: 25. CDR1 SGHKS and CDR2 YYEKEE come from the germline V gene (reference sequence). The CDR3 extends over 19 amino acids. DNA for the CDR3: TGTGCCAGCGTCAGGACGTATTACCCTGGGACTACAATCGTCAATGAGCAGTTCTTC. Its protein product is CASVRTYYPGTTIVNEQFF.

This clonotype was picked up many times. V and J are TRBV9 and TRBJ2-1; D unclear. The germline V and J ends were trimmed by 0 bases and 1 base, with 5 bases remaining between them. Per the germline V gene, CDR1 is SGDLS and CDR2 is YYNGEE. The CDR3 spans 14 residues. CDR3 in amino acids: CASSVGGSYNEQFF. The CDR3 coding sequence is TGTGCCAGCAGCGTAGGGGGTTCCTACAATGAGCAGTTCTTC.

In its sample, this clonotype was seen many times. J is TRBJ2-7 and V is TRBV20-1; D is perhaps TRBD1 or TRBD2 (5 bases each). CDR3 length: 12 amino acids. Trimming removed 5 bases from V and 4 bases from J, with 12 bases in between. Per the germline V gene, CDR1 is DFQATT and CDR2 is SNEGSKA (reference sequence). In DNA, the CDR3 is TGCAGTGCTCCTAAGGGACGGTACGAGCAGTACTTC. Residues: CSAPKGRYEQYF.

This clonotype was seen repeatedly, ten times or more. The gene calls are TRBV28 and TRBJ1-1; D is uncertain. The ends were cut back, 3 bases at V and 5 bases at J, with 16 bases in the middle. Per germline, CDR1 MDHEN and CDR2 SYDVKM. The CDR3 has 15 residues. The CDR3 is CASSLSQSSRTEAFF. CDR3 nucleotides: TGTGCCAGCAGTTTGTCTCAGAGCTCCAGAACTGAAGCTTTCTTT.

This clonotype appeared a few times. The gene calls are TRBV30 and TRBJ2-7; TRBD2 agrees at 13 bases. V was clipped by 8 bases and J by 2 bases; unmatched bases: 6. CDR1 and CDR2 from the germline V gene are GTSNPN and SVGIG (reference sequence). This CDR3 is 14 amino acids long. CDR3 nucleotide sequence: TGTGCCAGAGAAGGGACTAGCGGGACCTACGAGCAGTACTTC. The encoded protein is CAREGTSGTYEQYF.

This clonotype was found many times. This chain links TRBV7-8 with TRBJ2-5; tentative D call: TRBD1 (6 bases). V was trimmed by 5 bases and J by 3 bases, leaving 10 bases between them. The germline V gene has CDR1 SGHVS and CDR2 FQNEAQ. The CDR3 has 13 amino acids. CDR3 sequence (DNA): TGTGCCAGCAGCGTCGGACAGAAAGAGACCCAGTACTTC. Protein sequence: CASSVGQKETQYF.

This rearrangement joins TRBV21-1 to TRBJ2-5; the DNA was not used to check the table's D call, TRBD2. TRBV21-1 is marked as a pseudogene. This CDR3 has 12 residues. The CDR3 region is CARTKEGETQYF. CDR3 sequence (DNA): TGTGCCAGGACCAAGGAGGGGGAGACCCAGTACTTC.

This chain uses TRBV3-1 with TRBJ2-6; D possibly uses TRBD1 or TRBD2 (5 bases each). Per germline, CDR1 LGHDT and CDR2 YNNKEL (reference sequence). The CDR3 totals 15 residues. Trimming pared 4 bases from V and 4 bases from J, leaving 11 bases between. The CDR3 spells CASSLLRGGANVLTF. The CDR3 bases are TGTGCCAGCAGCCTTCTACGGGGCGGGGCCAACGTCCTGACTTTC.

This chain links TRBV18 with TRBJ2-5; TRBD1 is a possible D gene (6 bases). Trimming pared 3 bases from V and 2 bases from J, leaving 10 bases between. Germline V lookup: CDR1 KGHSH, CDR2 LQKENI. CDR3 size: 14 residues. The CDR3 nucleotides are TGTGCCAGCTCACCCGACAGGATACAAGAGACCCAGTACTTC. This gives the protein CASSPDRIQETQYF.

This clonotype was observed a few times. CDR3 nucleotides: TGTGCCAGCAGCCTACCACTAGCGGCCTACGAGCAGTACTTC. Translating it yields CASSLPLAAYEQYF. The V and J genes are TRBV6-2 or TRBV6-3 and TRBJ2-7; 8 bases map to TRBD2. The J segment lost 2 bases and the V segment lost 6 bases, leaving 6 bases of the junction unmatched. The CDR3 is made up of 14 amino acids. The germline V gene encodes CDR1 MNHEY and CDR2 SVGEGT.

This clonotype was recorded a few times. The chain recombines TRBV5-4 with TRBJ2-7, with D perhaps matching TRBD1 (7 bases). CDR3 size: 13 residues. Trimming removed 2 bases from V and 6 bases from J, with 12 bases in between. Per the germline V gene, CDR1 is SGHNT and CDR2 is YYREEE (reference sequence). In DNA form, the CDR3 reads TGTGCCAGCAGCTTTAGGCAGGGGGGCGAGCAGTACTTC. Protein: CASSFRQGGEQYF.

V and J are TRBV30 and TRBJ2-5; D unresolved. The V gene's germline CDR1 is GTSNPN and CDR2 SVGIG (reference sequence). The CDR3 spans 12 residues. V dropped 5 bases and J dropped 4 bases, with 11 bases sitting between them. CDR3 DNA sequence: TGTGCCTGGGGTAGTTATGGAGAGACCCAGTACTTC. Protein: CAWGSYGETQYF.